The 7 T cell receptor beta chains below were found in one sample sequenced in a study of beta chain features in type 1 diabetes. cDNA synthesis used the whole RNA isolate, giving expressed TCRB sequences. Clones were sequenced by immunoSEQ multiplex PCR, and TCRdb holds only the in-frame ones, with some missing. The sample has about 260,000 clones, about 63% seen once. The sample taken for sequencing was naive CD4+ T cells from blood. These receptors were taken from a man aged 25 to 40 in good health.

The gene calls are TRBV7-8 and TRBJ2-7, with TRBD1 matching 8 bases. Germline V gene lookup returns CDR1 SGHVS and CDR2 FQNEAQ. The ends lost 5 bases at V and 2 bases at J; junction bases unmatched: 5. The CDR3 spans 14 residues. CDR3 nucleotide sequence: TGTGCCAGCAGCCTGGGACAGGAAGCCTACGAGCAGTACTTC. Protein product: CASSLGQEAYEQYF.

This clone has only a few counts. The J gene is TRBJ2-6, the V gene TRBV7-9, with 7 bases matching TRBD1. The CDR3 sequence is 18 residues long. The V and J ends lost 6 bases and 4 bases, in that order; junction bases with no gene match: 15. Germline V gives CDR1 SEHNR, CDR2 FQNEAQ (reference sequence). The CDR3 is CASSRHLLQGPGANVLTF. The CDR3 DNA reads TGTGCCAGCAGTCGTCATTTATTACAGGGGCCCGGGGCCAACGTCCTGACTTTC.

The chain has TRBV4-3 and TRBJ2-2; possible D gene TRBD2, 6 bases. Per germline, CDR1 LGHNA and CDR2 YSLEER. The CDR3 loop spans 14 amino acids. Trimming took 0 bases from V and 7 from J, leaving 9 bases between them. The CDR3 reads CASSQEEGGGELFF. For the CDR3, the DNA is TGCGCCAGCAGCCAAGAGGAGGGTGGCGGGGAGCTGTTTTTT.

The chain combines TRBV9 with TRBJ1-5, with a possible D match to TRBD1 (5 bases). Germline CDR1 is SGDLS and CDR2 is YYNGEE. V was cut by 3 bases and J by 8 bases, with 15 bases left in between. This CDR3 region has 14 residues. The CDR3 DNA reads TGTGCCAGCAGCGCGGGACCCTTGGGTGAGCCCCAGCATTTT. This gives the protein CASSAGPLGEPQHF.

V usage is TRBV2 and J usage is TRBJ2-7; D is uncertain. The CDR3 extends over 15 amino acids. V was cut by 6 bases and J by 3 bases, with 18 bases left in between. Germline V gives CDR1 SNHLY, CDR2 FYNNEI. The CDR3 DNA reads TGTGCCAGCAGCCCAGTACTAAGTAGGGTCTACGAGCAGTACTTC. Protein sequence: CASSPVLSRVYEQYF.

The rearrangement links TRBV4-3 to TRBJ2-1; TRBD2 might be the D (6 bases). This CDR3 spans 19 amino acids. Germline lookup yields CDR1 LGHNA and CDR2 YSLEER. V lost 1 base and J lost 7, with 26 bases in between. The CDR3 loop is CASSQVAHVAGPSLNEQFF. In nucleotides, the CDR3 is TGCGCCAGCAGCCAAGTGGCCCATGTGGCGGGACCGTCTTTGAATGAGCAGTTCTTC.

The chain carries TRBV9 and TRBJ2-3, with D tentatively TRBD2 (6 bases). V was pared by 3 bases and J by 4 bases, with 12 bases between. This CDR3 region has 14 residues. The germline V gene encodes CDR1 SGDLS and CDR2 YYNGEE. The CDR3, as DNA: TGTGCCAGCAGCGCGACTAGTTTCCCAGATACGCAGTATTTT. Its translation is CASSATSFPDTQYF.